A selection of T cell receptor beta chains follows, all from one sample in a study of TIL therapy for anti-PD-1-resistant metastatic lung cancer. Some clones are missing from TCRdb's copy, which holds only in-frame ones; the method was immunoSEQ multiplex PCR. This sample has roughly 60,000 clones, with roughly 91% found just once. The material was blood, obtained at baseline. The receptors originated from a person between 25 and 79 years old with non-small cell lung cancer. The CDR3 runs from the conserved cysteine through the conserved F or W. D genes are given only for firm matches. The size entry is marked missing in some rows and otherwise reads once, few, many or a size class.

-	TRBV28	TRBD1	TRBJ1-1	CASSSLVGTAYEAFF	TGTGCCAGCAGTTCACTAGTAGGGACAGCCTACGAAGCTTTCTTT
-	TRBV2	TRBD2	TRBJ2-7	CAGSSGNYEQYF	TGTGCCGGTAGTAGCGGGAACTACGAGCAGTACTTC
-	TRBV30	-	TRBJ2-3	CAWDISTDTQYF	TGTGCCTGGGACATTAGCACAGATACGCAGTATTTT
-	TRBV28	-	TRBJ1-3	CASSSRQGNTIYF	TGTGCCAGCAGTTCTCGACAGGGAAACACCATATATTTT
-	TRBV24-1	TRBD1	TRBJ1-1	CATSDWGQHTEAFF	TGTGCCACCAGTGATTGGGGACAGCACACTGAAGCTTTCTTT
once	TRBV2	TRBD2	TRBJ2-3	CASTGGTSYTDTQYF	TGTGCCAGCACGGGGGGGACAAGCTACACAGATACGCAGTATTTT
-	TRBV7-3	-	TRBJ2-1	CASSLRGGVSYNEQFF	TGTGCCAGCAGCTTAAGGGGCGGGGTCTCCTACAATGAGCAGTTCTTC
-	TRBV7-3	-	TRBJ1-1	CASSSVGENTEAFF	TGTGCCAGCAGCTCCGTCGGGGAGAACACTGAAGCTTTCTTT
-	TRBV21-1	-	TRBJ2-7	CASSKVAGHTYEQYF	TGTGCCAGCAGCAAAGTGGCCGGACACACCTACGAGCAGTACTTC
-	TRBV6-5	TRBD1	TRBJ1-1	CASSLEPGQGAFF	TGTGCCAGCAGTTTGGAGCCGGGACAGGGAGCTTTCTTT
once	TRBV11-2	-	TRBJ1-2	CASSLGWDLGYTF	TGTGCCAGCAGCTTGGGGTGGGACCTTGGCTACACCTTC
-	TRBV7-2	-	TRBJ2-7	CASSLARSRGGEQYF	TGTGCCAGCAGCTTAGCGCGGTCTAGGGGGGGCGAGCAGTACTTC
-	TRBV7-3	TRBD2	TRBJ2-7	CASSLSWASGTYEQYF	TGTGCCAGCAGCTTATCTTGGGCTAGCGGCACCTACGAGCAGTACTTC
-	TRBV18	TRBD2	TRBJ2-3	CASSPLPAAGVTDTQYF	TGTGCCAGCTCACCCCTCCCGGCAGCGGGAGTCACAGATACGCAGTATTTT
-	TRBV6-6	-	TRBJ1-2	CASTEGPISGDGGYTF	TGTGCCAGCACAGAGGGGCCAATATCCGGGGACGGTGGCTACACCTTC
-	TRBV4-1	TRBD2	TRBJ2-1	CASSRDLAGGNNEQFF	TGCGCCAGCAGCCGAGATTTAGCGGGAGGAAACAATGAGCAGTTCTTC
-	TRBV15	-	TRBJ2-5	CATSSRYQETQYF	TGTGCCACCAGCAGCCGCTATCAAGAGACCCAGTACTTC
-	TRBV6-5	-	TRBJ1-5	CASRGGGVEPQHF	TGTGCCAGCCGGGGCGGGGGGGTAGAGCCCCAGCATTTT
-	TRBV5-4	-	TRBJ2-1	CASSFGSSYNEQFF	TGTGCCAGCAGCTTCGGGAGCTCCTACAATGAGCAGTTCTTC
-	TRBV19	-	TRBJ2-5	CASIGSQETQYF	TGTGCCAGTATCGGCAGTCAAGAGACCCAGTACTTC
-	TRBV5-8	TRBD2	TRBJ2-3	CASSFSGGGDTQYF	TGTGCCAGCAGCTTTAGCGGGGGAGGAGATACGCAGTATTTT
-	TRBV9	-	TRBJ1-1	CASSDIVRDTEAFF	TGTGCCAGCAGCGATATAGTGAGGGACACTGAAGCTTTCTTT
few	TRBV30	-	TRBJ1-6	CAWSVGPTLHF	TGTGCCTGGAGTGTGGGACCGACCCTCCACTTT
-	TRBV12-5	-	TRBJ2-7	CASGGVLEQYF	TGTGCTAGTGGTGGCGTCCTCGAGCAGTACTTC
-	TRBV6-5	TRBD2	TRBJ2-3	CASSYRGGGNTQYF	TGTGCCAGCAGTTACCGCGGGGGGGGGAATACGCAGTATTTT
-	TRBV5-5	-	TRBJ1-3	CASSLTQIANTIYF	TGTGCCAGCAGCTTGACCCAGATAGCAAACACCATATATTTT
-	TRBV28	-	TRBJ2-1	CASSFAGLIYNEQFF	TGTGCCAGCAGTTTTGCTGGACTGATATACAATGAGCAGTTCTTC
-	TRBV12-3/TRBV12-4	-	TRBJ1-1	CASSSGWGTEAFF	TGTGCCAGCAGCTCAGGGTGGGGCACTGAAGCTTTCTTT
-	TRBV27	TRBD1	TRBJ2-7	CASMGQGAYEQYF	TGTGCCAGCATGGGACAGGGGGCTTACGAGCAGTACTTC
-	TRBV6-5	-	TRBJ2-7	CASFSYEQYF	TGTGCCAGCTTTAGTTACGAGCAGTACTTC
once	TRBV24-1	TRBD1	TRBJ2-5	CATRDGTGGQETQYF	TGTGCCACCAGGGACGGTACAGGGGGCCAAGAGACCCAGTACTTC
-	TRBV7-3	TRBD2	TRBJ2-1	CASSLSSAGVTNEQFF	TGTGCCAGCAGCTTATCGTCGGCGGGAGTTACGAATGAGCAGTTCTTC
few	TRBV5-6	-	TRBJ2-7	CASSLLDGDEQYF	TGTGCCAGCAGCTTGCTAGACGGGGACGAGCAGTACTTC
-	TRBV2	TRBD1	TRBJ1-6	CASTADRGNSPLHF	TGTGCCAGCACCGCGGACAGGGGGAATTCACCCCTCCACTTT
-	TRBV5-6	-	TRBJ1-2	CASSQGSSNYGYTF	TGTGCCAGTAGCCAGGGCAGCTCCAACTATGGCTACACCTTC
-	TRBV27	-	TRBJ2-3	CASSFQGRQGDTQYF	TGTGCCAGCAGTTTCCAAGGAAGACAAGGGGATACGCAGTATTTT
once	TRBV27	-	TRBJ2-7	CASTEMGTKEQYF	TGTGCCAGCACCGAGATGGGGACAAAAGAGCAGTACTTC
few	TRBV10-1	-	TRBJ2-7	CASSDRTYEQYF	TGCGCCAGCAGTGACCGCACCTACGAGCAGTACTTC
-	TRBV20-1	-	TRBJ2-3	CSASHSLRKDTQYF	TGCAGTGCTAGTCACAGCCTACGAAAAGATACGCAGTATTTT
-	TRBV9	-	TRBJ1-2	CASSVRAGYGYTF	TGTGCCAGCAGCGTTAGGGCTGGGTATGGCTACACCTTC
-	TRBV2	TRBD1	TRBJ1-2	CASIVGQGDGYTF	TGTGCCAGCATCGTGGGACAGGGGGATGGCTACACCTTC
-	TRBV2	-	TRBJ2-3	CASSEGAAPDTQYF	TGTGCCAGCAGTGAGGGGGCGGCCCCAGATACGCAGTATTTT
-	TRBV30	-	TRBJ1-4	CAWSVSWPKGEKLFF	TGTGCCTGGAGTGTCTCGTGGCCTAAAGGTGAAAAACTGTTTTTT
once	TRBV9	-	TRBJ1-1	CASSVEGVAEAFF	TGTGCCAGCAGCGTAGAAGGGGTCGCTGAAGCTTTCTTT
-	TRBV7-9	-	TRBJ1-2	CASSPLGLGAGYGYTF	TGTGCCAGCAGCCCCTTGGGGCTAGGGGCAGGATATGGCTACACCTTC
few	TRBV2	TRBD1	TRBJ1-1	CASTPGQGKAFF	TGTGCCAGCACCCCCGGACAGGGAAAAGCTTTCTTT
-	TRBV2	TRBD2	TRBJ2-1	CASRDKRGGSYNEQFF	TGTGCCAGCAGGGATAAGCGGGGGGGTTCCTACAATGAGCAGTTCTTC
-	TRBV7-3	-	TRBJ2-2	CASSSDPGTGELFF	TGTGCCAGCAGCTCTGATCCGGGCACCGGGGAGCTGTTTTTT
few	TRBV16	-	TRBJ1-2	CASSQSTVYGYTF	TGTGCCAGCAGCCAATCGACGGTATATGGCTACACCTTC
-	TRBV11-3	-	TRBJ2-2	CASRRGGTGELFF	TGTGCCAGCAGACGAGGGGGCACCGGGGAGCTGTTTTTT
-	TRBV5-1	TRBD1	TRBJ1-2	CASSPGETGGPGYTF	TGCGCCAGCAGCCCTGGAGAGACAGGGGGCCCTGGCTACACCTTC
-	TRBV11-1	-	TRBJ2-3	CASSLMGVTDTQYF	TGTGCCAGCAGCCTAATGGGGGTTACAGATACGCAGTATTTT
-	TRBV15	-	TRBJ1-2	CATSRDLSGNGYTF	TGTGCCACCAGCAGAGATCTTTCCGGGAATGGCTACACCTTC
-	TRBV12-5	-	TRBJ1-4	CASGSGGAGEKLFF	TGTGCTAGTGGTTCTGGAGGGGCTGGGGAAAAACTGTTTTTT